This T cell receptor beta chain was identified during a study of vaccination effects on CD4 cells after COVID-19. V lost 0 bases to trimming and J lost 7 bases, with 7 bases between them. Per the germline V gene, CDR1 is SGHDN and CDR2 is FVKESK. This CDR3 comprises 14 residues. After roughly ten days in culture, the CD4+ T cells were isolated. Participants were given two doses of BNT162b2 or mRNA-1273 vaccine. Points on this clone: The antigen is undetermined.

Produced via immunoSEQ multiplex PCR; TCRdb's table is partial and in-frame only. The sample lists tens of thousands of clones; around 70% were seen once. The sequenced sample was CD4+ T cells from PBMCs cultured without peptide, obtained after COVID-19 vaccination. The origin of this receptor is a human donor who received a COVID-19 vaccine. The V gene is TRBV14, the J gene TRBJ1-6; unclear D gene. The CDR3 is CASSQDLQNSPLHF. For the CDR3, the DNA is TGTGCCAGCAGCCAAGATCTCCAGAATTCACCCCTCCACTTT.